The entry below describes one T cell receptor (beta chain). The sample is drawn from a study of blood T cell repertoires in COVID-19. As for the study in general: Collection of acute and convalescent COVID-19 samples took place in the United States, Italy and Spain. Sources were T cells, B-cell-depleted T cells, or PBMCs; the material itself was cDNA or gDNA.

In the authors' methods: Using reference gene primer amplification, nucleated cell counts were estimated. The protocol was immunoSEQ multiplex PCR, while the TCRdb copy is restricted to in-frame clones and leaves out a portion. V and J calls and clone size are copied from that table; D and trimming were computed from the DNA. The top ten hold about 12% of the sample, which has 270,000 or so clones, 86% seen once. Seattle enrolled patients during active infection and tracked them longitudinally. The sequence derives from a woman aged 30 to 39 with COVID-19, enrolled during active disease. Sequencing was carried out using peripheral blood.

The CDR3 sequence: CAWSTGYGYTF. The CDR3, as DNA: TGTGCCTGGAGTACCGGCTATGGCTACACCTTC. The chain combines TRBV30 with TRBJ1-2; D unresolved. The CDR3 is made up of 11 amino acids. With 2 bases removed from V and 4 bases from J, the gap between germline ends came to 5 bases. Looked up from germline, CDR1 is GTSNPN and CDR2 is SVGIG (reference sequence).